Presented here are 29 T cell receptor beta chains from one specimen sequenced in a study of identical twins. TCRdb independently ran MiXCR on the 5' RACE reads; one entry per CDR3 protein. Altogether approximately 94,000 distinct CDR3 sequences are present, about 6.1% being singletons, with the ten largest covering approximately 12%. Sequencing input: memory T cells sorted from blood. Source of these receptors: a woman aged 45 to 65 in good health.

The V call is TRBV18, the J call TRBJ1-5; D unresolved. The CDR3 totals 15 residues. CDR1 KGHSH and CDR2 LQKENI come from the germline V gene. V lost 3 bases and J lost 2, with 11 bases in between. This CDR3 is CASSPQSTGNQPQHF. In DNA form, the CDR3 reads TGTGCCAGCTCACCCCAATCCACTGGCAATCAGCCCCAGCATTTT.

This clonotype was found many times. The CDR3 coding sequence is TGCAGTGCTAGAGGGGTCGGGAACCCGCGGGCCCAAGAGACCCAGTACTTC. Translating gives CSARGVGNPRAQETQYF. The V gene is TRBV20-1, the J gene TRBJ2-5; D might be TRBD2 (5 bases). The V gene lost 1 base and the J gene lost 1 base, with 19 bases spanning the gap. The germline V gene encodes CDR1 DFQATT and CDR2 SNEGSKA (reference sequence). This CDR3 has 17 residues.

The genes are TRBV9 and TRBJ2-1, with 15 bases aligning to TRBD2. This CDR3 is 18 amino acids long. Losses at the gene ends were 5 bases for V and 0 bases for J; bases not matched to a gene: 6. Germline V CDR1 and CDR2: SGDLS, YYNGEE. In DNA, the CDR3 is TGTGCCAGCAGTGCGGGACTAGCGGGAGGACCCTCCTACAATGAGCAGTTCTTC. Translated: CASSAGLAGGPSYNEQFF.

This clonotype was counted at least ten times. The chain couples TRBV20-1 to TRBJ2-1; 14 bases align to TRBD2. Germline V gives CDR1 DFQATT, CDR2 SNEGSKA (reference sequence). Germline trimming cut 6 bases from V and 7 bases from J; bases unmatched to any gene: 11. CDR3 size: 16 residues. CDR3 nucleotides: TGCAGTGCCAAATCAAAGACTAGCGGGAGGGTGAATGAGCAGTTCTTC. Translating it yields CSAKSKTSGRVNEQFF.

This clonotype was counted a few times. The chain joins TRBV27 to TRBJ2-6; 7 bases agree with TRBD2. CDR3 length equals 19 residues. Trimming removed 6 bases from V and 0 bases from J; junction bases left unmatched: 14. Germline values: CDR1 MNHEY, CDR2 SMNVEV (reference sequence). This CDR3 reads CASRRGGAAPFSGANVLTF. Written as DNA, the CDR3 is TGTGCCAGCAGGCGGGGAGGGGCAGCCCCGTTCTCTGGGGCCAACGTCCTGACTTTC.

At least ten counts were recorded for this clonotype. The chain couples TRBV20-1 to TRBJ2-1, with 10 bases matching TRBD2. The CDR3 is 14 amino acids. Unmatched junction bases numbered 5, after V lost 3 bases and J lost 6 bases. The germline V gene has CDR1 DFQATT and CDR2 SNEGSKA (reference sequence). In nucleotides, the CDR3 is TGCAGTGCTAGGAGCGGGAGGGATGGCAATGAGCAGTTCTTC. Translated, it gives CSARSGRDGNEQFF.

This clonotype was seen repeatedly, ten times or more. The chain recombines TRBV18 with TRBJ2-4; 15 bases are shared with TRBD2. Trimming took 3 bases from V and 8 from J; bases not matched to a gene: 5. Germline loops: CDR1 KGHSH, CDR2 LQKENI. The CDR3 is made up of 16 amino acids. The CDR3 loop reads CASSPGTSGRKDIQYF. As DNA, the CDR3 is TGTGCCAGCTCACCGGGGACTAGCGGGAGGAAAGACATTCAGTACTTC.

This clonotype was seen ten or more times. The chain joins TRBV29-1 to TRBJ2-1; possibly TRBD1 or TRBD2 for D (7 bases each). Germline-derived CDR1 and CDR2 are SQVTM and ANQGSEA. V was pared by 4 bases and J by 8 bases, with 15 bases between. The CDR3 consists of 13 residues. This chain's CDR3 is CSVVPGGEDEQFF. The DNA of the CDR3 is TGCAGCGTTGTTCCAGGGGGGGAGGATGAGCAGTTCTTC.

V usage is TRBV18 and J usage is TRBJ2-6; D perhaps matches TRBD1 (6 bases). Germline CDR1 and CDR2: KGHSH and LQKENI. Trimming took off 1 base at V and 4 bases at J, with 14 bases between the two ends. The CDR3 sequence is 17 residues long. In nucleotides, the CDR3 is TGTGCCAGCTCACCACAAACAGGGTCGTCAGGGGCCAACGTCCTGACTTTC. Translation: CASSPQTGSSGANVLTF.

This clonotype was detected ten times or more. The chain links TRBV5-1 to TRBJ2-6, with D possibly being TRBD1 (5 bases). V lost 5 bases, J lost 1 base, and 16 bases lay in between. Germline V gene sequence: CDR1 SGHRS, CDR2 YFSETQ. The CDR3 has 17 amino acids. The CDR3 nucleotides read TGCGCCAGCAGGCAGGGTGCCTCGGTTTCTGGGGCCAACGTCCTGACTTTC. Its protein is CASRQGASVSGANVLTF.

This chain links TRBV27 with TRBJ2-6; TRBD1 matches 10 bases. The CDR3 has 18 residues. Losses at the gene ends were 3 bases for V and 4 bases for J; bases not matched to a gene: 9. Looked up from germline, CDR1 is MNHEY and CDR2 is SMNVEV (reference sequence). CDR3 bases: TGTGCCAGCAGTTTTCGTCCCGGGACAGGGGTCGGGGCCAACGTCCTGACTTTC. Its protein product is CASSFRPGTGVGANVLTF.

This clonotype was picked up many times. The CDR3 nucleotides read TGTGCCAGCAGCTTATCCCCAGGGATCGGGGAGCTGTTTTTT. Its translation is CASSLSPGIGELFF. The chain employs TRBV7-2 and TRBJ2-2; TRBD1 is a possible D gene (5 bases). CDR3 length: 14 residues. Germline loops: CDR1 SGHTA, CDR2 FQGNSA. V gave up 2 bases and J gave up 7 bases, with 11 bases separating them.

The chain joins TRBV6-4 to TRBJ2-3; the D call may be TRBD1 or TRBD2 (5 bases each). V lost 5 bases to trimming and J lost 6 bases, with 12 bases between them. This CDR3 contains 13 residues. Germline assignment: CDR1 MRHNA and CDR2 SNTAGT. CDR3 DNA: TGTGCCAGCAGTCCGGGACCCAAGGATACGCAGTATTTT. It specifies CASSPGPKDTQYF.

V usage is TRBV5-1 and J usage is TRBJ2-7, with D uncertain. Germline V gene sequence: CDR1 SGHRS, CDR2 YFSETQ. Trimming removed 0 bases from V and 11 bases from J, with 9 bases in between. The CDR3 loop spans 11 amino acids. Written as DNA, the CDR3 is TGCGCCAGCAGCTTGGATCGGATAAAGTACTTC. Translated: CASSLDRIKYF.

J is TRBJ2-1 and V is TRBV6-1; D tentatively reads TRBD1 or TRBD2 (5 bases each). There are 14 residues in the CDR3. The ends were cut back, 4 bases at V and 2 bases at J, with 9 bases in the middle. Germline lookup yields CDR1 MNHNS and CDR2 SASEGT. The CDR3 loop is CASSGGWAYNEQFF. The CDR3 DNA follows: TGTGCCAGCAGTGGGGGGTGGGCCTACAATGAGCAGTTCTTC.

This clonotype appeared many times. The V and J genes are TRBV6-2 or TRBV6-3 and TRBJ1-5; a possible D gene is TRBD1 (5 bases). Germline-derived CDR1 and CDR2 are MNHEY and SVGEGT. Trimming took 7 bases from V and 6 from J, leaving 19 bases between them. The CDR3 covers 15 residues. CDR3 in DNA: TGTGCCAGCACCACCACCGGGGGTTTTAGTCAGCCCCAGCATTTT. Translated, it gives CASTTTGGFSQPQHF.

This clonotype has a count of ten or more. V usage is TRBV5-5 and J usage is TRBJ2-7; D perhaps matches TRBD2 (5 bases). The CDR3 extends over 12 amino acids. The germline CDR1 and CDR2 sequences are SGHKS and YYEKEE (reference sequence). V was cut by 3 bases and J by 3 bases, with 7 bases left in between. The CDR3: CASSSGDYEQYV. The CDR3 nucleotides read TGTGCCAGCAGCTCCGGGGACTACGAGCAGTACGTC.

This clonotype was picked up a small number of times. The V gene is TRBV5-1, the J gene TRBJ2-5, with D uncertain. Deletions cut 0 bases from V and 4 bases from J, with 4 bases between. The CDR3 is 12 residues long. The germline gives CDR1 SGHRS, CDR2 YFSETQ. The CDR3 region is CASSLAPETQYF. The CDR3 nucleotides are TGCGCCAGCAGCTTGGCCCCAGAGACCCAGTACTTC.

This clonotype was recorded many times. The chain joins TRBV29-1 to TRBJ1-5; D might be TRBD1 (6 bases). CDR1 SQVTM and CDR2 ANQGSEA come from the germline V gene. The CDR3 sequence is 13 residues long. The V end was cut by 6 bases, the J end by 5 bases, with 14 bases between. The CDR3 sequence: CSVQTGGDQPQHF. DNA for the CDR3: TGCAGCGTGCAAACGGGGGGCGATCAGCCCCAGCATTTT.

The sample holds many counts of this clonotype. This rearrangement joins TRBV27 to TRBJ2-7; possibly TRBD2 for D (5 bases). CDR1 and CDR2 (germline): MNHEY, SMNVEV (reference sequence). The V end was cut by 6 bases, the J end by 3 bases, with 9 bases between. The CDR3 extends over 12 amino acids. In DNA, the CDR3 is TGTGCCAGCAGGAAACTAGACTACGAGCAGTACTTC. It encodes CASRKLDYEQYF.

CDR3 nucleotide sequence: TGCAGTGCTGTTCCTACTAGCGGGACCTACGAGCAGTACTTC. Protein product: CSAVPTSGTYEQYF. The gene calls are TRBV20-1 and TRBJ2-7; 10 bases agree with TRBD2. From germline, CDR1 is DFQATT and CDR2 SNEGSKA (reference sequence). V was pared by 5 bases and J by 2 bases, with 6 bases of the junction left unmatched. The CDR3 is 14 residues long.

This clonotype was counted at least ten times. The V gene is TRBV3-1, the J gene TRBJ2-3, with 13 bases lining up with TRBD2. The CDR3 is 16 residues long. Unmatched junction bases numbered 5, after V lost 4 bases and J lost 4 bases. CDR1 and CDR2 from the germline V gene are LGHDT and YNNKEL (reference sequence). Here the CDR3 DNA reads TGTGCCAGCAGCCGACTAGCGGGAGGAGGCCCAGATACGCAGTATTTT. Its translation: CASSRLAGGGPDTQYF.

The chain uses TRBV25-1 and TRBJ2-3; 9 bases match TRBD1. The CDR3 consists of 18 residues. V was clipped by 4 bases and J by 6 bases; unmatched bases: 17. The germline V gene encodes CDR1 MGHDK and CDR2 SYGVNS. The CDR3 protein is CASSGTPRTGVIADTQYF. DNA of the CDR3: TGTGCCAGCAGTGGGACCCCCAGGACAGGGGTCATCGCGGATACGCAGTATTTT.

This clonotype showed up many times. The chain is built from TRBV5-6 and TRBJ2-7; 10 bases are shared with TRBD2. V gave up 3 bases and J gave up 2 bases; unmatched junction bases: 14. CDR1 and CDR2 (germline): SGHDT, YYEEEE. The CDR3 is 18 residues long. Here the CDR3 reads CASSWYPGLATATYEQYV. CDR3 coding DNA: TGTGCCAGCAGCTGGTACCCGGGACTAGCGACGGCCACCTACGAGCAGTACGTC.

This clonotype came up many times. The chain couples TRBV3-1 to TRBJ2-2; D is possibly TRBD2 (5 bases). The CDR3 sequence is 14 residues long. V lost 4 bases and J 7 bases, leaving 13 bases between the germline ends. Germline assignment: CDR1 LGHDT and CDR2 YNNKEL (reference sequence). The CDR3 sequence: CASSPTGLFGELFF. In DNA, the CDR3 is TGTGCCAGCAGCCCCACGGGGTTATTCGGGGAGCTGTTTTTT.

On this clonotype itself: A much larger clonotype is one base distant, so this may be a read error. V usage is TRBV6-1 and J usage is TRBJ2-1; D unresolved. V was trimmed by 9 bases and J by 6 bases, leaving 12 bases between them. The CDR3 is 12 residues long. The germline V gene encodes CDR1 MNHNS and CDR2 SASEGT. The CDR3 here is CARRANGNEQFF. DNA for the CDR3: TGTGCCAGAAGAGCCAATGGCAATGAGCAGTTCTTC.

This chain connects TRBV14 to TRBJ2-6, with a possible D match to TRBD2 (5 bases). The CDR3 is 15 residues long. The ends were cut back, 3 bases at V and 4 bases at J, with 10 bases in the middle. Germline V gene lookup returns CDR1 SGHDN and CDR2 FVKESK. In DNA form, the CDR3 reads TGTGCCAGCAGCCAGGGAGCAGCCGGGGCCAACGTCCTGACTTTC. Encoded protein: CASSQGAAGANVLTF.

The chain couples TRBV6-1 to TRBJ2-1; D is possibly TRBD2 (5 bases). Germline assignment: CDR1 MNHNS and CDR2 SASEGT. There are 13 residues in the CDR3. The V gene lost 7 bases and the J gene lost 8 bases, with 15 bases spanning the gap. The CDR3 sequence is CASITKTNDEQFF. In DNA, the CDR3 is TGTGCCAGCATAACGAAGACTAACGATGAGCAGTTCTTC.

This clonotype was observed at least ten times. The genes are TRBV11-2 and TRBJ2-1; a weak D match, TRBD1 (6 bases). Germline V gives CDR1 SGHAT, CDR2 FQNNGV. The germline V and J ends were trimmed by 5 bases and 10 bases, with 15 bases remaining between them. The CDR3 covers 13 residues. This CDR3 is CASSINRDTEQFF. The CDR3, as DNA: TGTGCCAGCAGCATAAACCGGGACACCGAGCAGTTCTTC.